A single sample gave rise to the 17 T cell receptor beta chains below, sequenced in a study of shared clonotypes between healthy human individuals. The table came from immunoSEQ multiplex PCR; TCRdb's copy has only in-frame clones and leaves some out. The table shows some 1.5 million clones, with under 99% occurring only once. The sample comprised naive CD4+ T cells sorted from blood. Documented subset: CD45RA+ positively selected. The receptor set was obtained from a man aged 25-40 years in good health.

The gene calls are TRBV9 and TRBJ2-2, with 7 bases that match TRBD1. This CDR3 has 14 amino acids. The V segment lost 1 base and the J segment 7 bases; nucleotides outside the gene matches: 4. Germline V lookup: CDR1 SGDLS, CDR2 YYNGEE. CDR3 protein: CASSVTQGIGELFF. DNA of the CDR3: TGTGCCAGCAGCGTAACACAGGGGATCGGGGAGCTGTTTTTT.

The chain is built from TRBV2 and TRBJ1-5; 7 bases line up with TRBD1. CDR1 is SNHLY and CDR2 is FYNNEI in the germline V gene. The CDR3 loop spans 15 amino acids. Unmatched junction bases numbered 6, after V lost 1 base and J lost 6 bases. The chain's CDR3 is CASSEETGELQPQHF. The DNA for the CDR3 is TGTGCCAGCAGTGAAGAAACAGGGGAGCTTCAGCCCCAGCATTTT.

The chain employs TRBV5-1 and TRBJ2-2, with 14 positions matching TRBD2. The CDR3 consists of 20 residues. Germline CDR1 SGHRS, CDR2 YFSETQ. The V gene end was trimmed by 3 bases and the J gene end by 5 bases; junction bases not matched to a gene: 15. CDR3 DNA sequence: TGCGCCAGCAGCTCCCTTGGACTAGCGGGAGGCCCTCCCGTGACCGGGGAGCTGTTTTTT. Translated, it gives CASSSLGLAGGPPVTGELFF.

This clone is a singleton in its sample. The rearrangement joins TRBV14 to TRBJ2-7; a weak D match, TRBD2 (6 bases). Germline assignment: CDR1 SGHDN and CDR2 FVKESK. The ends were cut back, 0 bases at V and 0 bases at J, with 15 bases in the middle. The CDR3 consists of 17 residues. CDR3 nucleotides: TGTGCCAGCAGCCAAGAAACTTGGACTACCCTCTCCTACGAGCAGTACTTC. Translation gives CASSQETWTTLSYEQYF.

The chain has TRBV2 and TRBJ1-3; 9 nucleotides agree with TRBD1. The CDR3 has 16 residues. Germline V lookup: CDR1 SNHLY, CDR2 FYNNEI. After removal of 4 bases from V and 3 bases from J, the junction contained 7 bases not matched to a gene. The CDR3 bases are TGTGCCAGCAGTGTGGACAGGGGAATCGATGGAAACACCATATATTTT. Translating gives CASSVDRGIDGNTIYF.

V usage is TRBV14 and J usage is TRBJ1-2; D unclear. Germline CDR1 and CDR2: SGHDN and FVKESK. Trimming took 1 base from V and 3 from J, leaving 12 bases between them. The CDR3 runs 15 residues. The CDR3 region has the DNA TGTGCCAGCAGCCAAGTTACTGGAGTGCACTATGGCTACACCTTC. Its translation: CASSQVTGVHYGYTF.

The rearrangement joins TRBV2 to TRBJ1-2; a weak D match, TRBD1 (6 bases). The germline CDR1 and CDR2 sequences are SNHLY and FYNNEI. The CDR3 has 15 amino acids. V was clipped by 0 bases and J by 7 bases, with 15 bases between them. Here the CDR3 reads CASSEALGGRGGYTF. In DNA, the CDR3 is TGTGCCAGCAGTGAAGCGCTTGGGGGGCGCGGTGGCTACACCTTC.

This chain connects TRBV27 to TRBJ2-7; the match to TRBD2 covers 9 bases. Germline assignment: CDR1 MNHEY and CDR2 SMNVEV (reference sequence). The CDR3 sequence is 15 residues long. V was clipped by 1 base and J by 4 bases; unmatched bases: 5. The CDR3 DNA is TGTGCCAGCAGTTTATTCCCTAGCGGGGCGTACGAGCAGTACTTC. Its protein product is CASSLFPSGAYEQYF.

The chain is built from TRBV18 and TRBJ2-2; D is perhaps TRBD2 (7 bases). This CDR3 is 16 amino acids long. The ends were cut back, 3 bases at V and 8 bases at J, with 19 bases in the middle. Germline V gene lookup returns CDR1 KGHSH and CDR2 LQKENI. The CDR3 spells CASSPFSAGASGELFF. CDR3 nucleotide sequence: TGTGCCAGCTCACCCTTTTCGGCGGGGGCATCGGGGGAGCTGTTTTTT.

The genes are TRBV15 and TRBJ1-5, with TRBD1 matching over 7 bases. Germline CDR1 and CDR2: LNHNV and YYDKDF (reference sequence). V lost 1 base to trimming and J lost 3 bases; unmatched junction nucleotides: 6. The CDR3 totals 16 residues. The CDR3 loop reads CATSRVLTGPNQPQHF. The CDR3 region has the DNA TGTGCCACCAGCAGAGTATTGACAGGGCCCAATCAGCCCCAGCATTTT.

The chain is built from TRBV20-1 and TRBJ2-7; tentative D call: TRBD2 (5 bases). The V gene lost 4 bases and the J gene lost 4 bases, with 8 bases spanning the gap. The germline V gene encodes CDR1 DFQATT and CDR2 SNEGSKA (reference sequence). This CDR3 has 11 residues. CDR3 residues: CSATTSYEQYF. Written as DNA, the CDR3 is TGCAGTGCTACTACTAGTTACGAGCAGTACTTC.

This clone appeared a single time. The chain recombines TRBV7-9 with TRBJ1-2; tentative D call: TRBD1 (6 bases). The CDR3 extends over 17 amino acids. V lost 1 base and J lost 4, with 19 bases in between. The V gene's germline CDR1 is SEHNR and CDR2 FQNEAQ (reference sequence). The CDR3 DNA follows: TGTGCCAGCAGCTTAGGGAATGTGCCGGGACAAATCTATGGCTACACCTTC. This encodes CASSLGNVPGQIYGYTF.

V is TRBV7-2 and J is TRBJ2-1; 7 nucleotides align to TRBD2. The trim removed 4 bases at V and 6 bases at J, leaving 15 bases unmatched. CDR1 and CDR2 (germline): SGHTA, FQGNSA. This CDR3 is 17 amino acids long. The CDR3, as DNA: TGTGCCAGCAGCTACCCCCCTGGGGGGAGGGCCACCAATGAGCAGTTCTTC. Translating gives CASSYPPGGRATNEQFF.

The CDR3 DNA reads as TGTGCCAGCAGACTTGGGACAGGGGTGAATCAGCCCCAGCATTTT. Its protein product is CASRLGTGVNQPQHF. The rearrangement uses TRBV28 and TRBJ1-5, with 10 bases fitting TRBD1. The length of the CDR3 is 15 residues. V gave up 6 bases and J gave up 4 bases; unmatched junction bases: 6. The germline gives CDR1 MDHEN, CDR2 SYDVKM.

The rearrangement links TRBV27 to TRBJ2-3, with D possibly being TRBD1 or TRBD2 (6 bases each). Trimming removed 2 bases from V and 2 bases from J, with 11 bases in between. The germline gives CDR1 MNHEY, CDR2 SMNVEV (reference sequence). The CDR3 totals 15 residues. This CDR3 reads CASSLGGPVTDTQYF. The CDR3 nucleotides read TGTGCCAGCAGTTTAGGGGGGCCAGTCACAGATACGCAGTATTTT.

V and J are TRBV28 and TRBJ2-7, with D perhaps matching TRBD2 (7 bases). Per germline, CDR1 MDHEN and CDR2 SYDVKM. CDR3 length: 22 residues. Trimming cost V 0 bases and J 0 bases, with 30 bases left between them. Here the CDR3 reads CASSLWGVWGPGRGPDSYEQYF. CDR3 DNA sequence: TGTGCCAGCAGTTTATGGGGAGTCTGGGGACCCGGGCGGGGGCCAGACTCCTACGAGCAGTACTTC. Based on the CDR3 plus reference TRBV28 and TRBJ2-7, the full variable domain is DVKVTQSSRYLVKRTGEKVFLECVQDMDHENMFWYRQDPGLGLRLIYFSYDVKMKEKGDIPEGYSVSREKKERFSLILESASTNQTSMYLCASSLWGVWGPGRGPDSYEQYFGPGTRLTVT.

The J gene is TRBJ1-2, the V gene TRBV29-1; 7 bases match TRBD1. Losses at the gene ends were 2 bases for V and 10 bases for J; bases not matched to a gene: 7. CDR1 is SQVTM, CDR2 ANQGSEA, per germline. The CDR3 has 12 residues. The CDR3 DNA follows: TGCAGCGTTGAAATACAGGGGCATGACTACACCTTC. This codes for CSVEIQGHDYTF.